This section outlines one T cell receptor beta chain sequence together with its context. This sample stems from a study of cytomegalovirus exposure and HLA in healthy donors. The ends were cut back, 3 bases at V and 5 bases at J, with 11 bases in the middle. Per the germline V gene, CDR1 is SGHNT and CDR2 is YENEEA. The CDR3 has 14 amino acids. In the PCR, 60 Vbeta and 13 Jbeta primers were used. The assay was immunoSEQ multiplex PCR, and TCRdb's table has in-frame clones only and misses some. The sample holds 250,000 or so clones, 80% to 95% seen once. This TCR was sampled from a girl aged 2 to 10 in good health and CMV-seronegative. The source material was PBMCs. The chain couples TRBV11-3 to TRBJ2-1; weak D call: TRBD1 (5 bases). The CDR3 DNA sequence: TGTGCCAGCAGCTTCACAGGAGCAAACAATGAGCAGTTCTTC. This encodes CASSFTGANNEQFF.